The next 17 T cell receptor beta chains were all read from a single sample in a study of blood T cell repertoires in COVID-19. The repertoire was sequenced with immunoSEQ multiplex PCR; TCRdb's copy has only in-frame clones and lacks some. The sample records about 460,000 clones, about 88% being singletons. Material: PBMCs or T cells enriched from blood (not recorded which). Every receptor here comes from a woman aged 55-70 years who had recovered from COVID-19.

This chain links TRBV3-1 (or the pseudogene TRBV3-2) with TRBJ2-2, with 9 bases aligning to TRBD2. This CDR3 is 18 amino acids long. The V gene end was trimmed by 0 bases and the J gene end by 3 bases; junction bases not matched to a gene: 8. Per the germline V gene, CDR1 is LGHDT and CDR2 is YNNKEL (reference sequence). This chain's CDR3 is CASSQDKLAGVHTGELFF. CDR3 in DNA: TGTGCCAGCAGCCAAGATAAACTAGCGGGCGTCCACACCGGGGAGCTGTTTTTT.

As regards this clone: A read error may produce the germline difference seen at one junction end. The chain recombines TRBV11-2 with TRBJ1-3; D uncertain. The germline gives CDR1 SGHAT, CDR2 FQNNGV. This CDR3 spans 15 amino acids. The DNA for the CDR3 is TGTGCCAGCAGCCTAGAAGAGTACTCTGGAAACACCATATATTTT. This translates into CASSLEEYSGNTIYF.

V and J are TRBV28 and TRBJ1-6; 8 bases align to TRBD1. V shed 3 bases, J shed 9 bases, and the junction held 7 bases outside the gene matches. The CDR3 has 15 residues. From germline, CDR1 is MDHEN and CDR2 SYDVKM. The CDR3 spells CASSFRDRLGSPLHF. DNA of the CDR3: TGTGCCAGCAGTTTCCGGGACAGGCTGGGTTCACCCCTCCACTTT.

The chain recombines TRBV6-1 with TRBJ2-7; 9 nucleotides match TRBD1. V was clipped by 3 bases and J by 5 bases; unmatched bases: 5. This CDR3 spans 14 amino acids. Germline-derived CDR1 and CDR2 are MNHNS and SASEGT. CDR3 coding DNA: TGTGCCAGCAGTGATGGGACAGGGATCAACGAGCAGTACGTC. Its translation is CASSDGTGINEQYV.

DNA for the CDR3: TGTGCCAGCAGCCCGACAGGCTCACTCTGGGGTCAGTACTTC. Protein product: CASSPTGSLWGQYF. The J gene is TRBJ2-7, the V gene TRBV5-8, with a weak D call TRBD1 (6 bases). The CDR3 covers 14 residues. Germline V lookup: CDR1 SGHTS, CDR2 YDEGEE. V lost 4 bases, J lost 10 bases, and 21 bases lay in between.

The chain recombines TRBV27 with TRBJ2-4, with D uncertain. The V gene's germline CDR1 is MNHEY and CDR2 SMNVEV (reference sequence). This CDR3 has 14 amino acids. The germline V and J ends were trimmed by 5 bases and 0 bases, with 8 bases remaining between them. CDR3 residues: CASSGRLAKNIQYF. CDR3 coding DNA: TGTGCCAGCAGTGGCAGACTAGCCAAAAACATTCAGTACTTC.

The chain joins TRBV7-9 to TRBJ1-1, with a tentative D call TRBD1 (5 bases). The CDR3 has 14 amino acids. The germline CDR1 and CDR2 sequences are SEHNR and FQNEAQ (reference sequence). The V end lost 5 bases, the J end lost 1 base, and 11 bases lay between the germline ends. The CDR3 sequence: CASSTPGPNTEAFF. In nucleotides, the CDR3 is TGTGCCAGCAGCACTCCAGGGCCGAACACTGAAGCTTTCTTT.

The CDR3 loop reads CASSSPETGVGDTQYF. In DNA form, the CDR3 reads TGTGCCAGCAGTTCCCCCGAAACAGGGGTTGGAGATACGCAGTATTTT. The genes are TRBV28 and TRBJ2-3; 7 bases match TRBD1. The CDR3 has 16 amino acids. Germline CDR1 MDHEN, CDR2 SYDVKM. V shed 4 bases, J shed 5 bases, and the junction held 12 bases outside the gene matches.

A word on this clone: Relative to the germline gene, one junction end is altered; a read error may explain this. This chain joins TRBV6-5 and TRBJ1-1; perhaps TRBD1 as D (5 bases). The germline V gene encodes CDR1 MNHEY and CDR2 SVGAGI. This CDR3 spans 13 amino acids. The CDR3 reads CASSAAERDFGHF. As DNA, the CDR3 is TGTGCCAGCAGCGCCGCCGAGAGGGACTTCGGGCACTTT.

V and J are TRBV10-3 and TRBJ2-1; TRBD2 agrees at 10 bases. This CDR3 has 16 amino acids. V gave up 7 bases and J gave up 2 bases; unmatched junction bases: 8. Germline values: CDR1 ENHRY, CDR2 SYGVKD. The CDR3 nucleotides read TGTGCCATCAATGTAGCGGGGGGAAATACCTACAATGAGCAGTTCTTC. This translates into CAINVAGGNTYNEQFF.

The sample holds a few counts of this clone. This chain joins TRBV4-2 and TRBJ2-2; 7 bases map to TRBD1. J gave up 3 bases and V 0 bases, and 1 base lay outside the gene matches. CDR3 length equals 15 residues. Looked up from germline, CDR1 is LGHNA and CDR2 is YNFKEQ. The CDR3 DNA reads as TGTGCCAGCAGCCAAGATACAGGGGACACCGGGGAGCTGTTTTTT. Translation gives CASSQDTGDTGELFF.

The J gene is TRBJ1-1, the V gene TRBV15; D is possibly TRBD1 (5 bases). The germline V gene has CDR1 LNHNV and CDR2 YYDKDF (reference sequence). This CDR3 contains 13 residues. Trimming took off 7 bases at V and 1 base at J, with 10 bases between the two ends. The CDR3, as DNA: TGTGCCACCATTAGACAGCCGAACACTGAAGCTTTCTTT. Translated: CATIRQPNTEAFF.

The gene calls are TRBV4-1 and TRBJ2-3, with 9 bases lining up with TRBD1. The CDR3 spans 17 residues. Germline V gene data show CDR1 as MGHRA and CDR2 as YSYEKL. V shed 5 bases and J 3 bases; nucleotides not matched to a gene: 12. This chain's CDR3 is CASSGQGNPLLTDTQYF. CDR3 in DNA: TGCGCCAGCAGCGGACAGGGGAACCCTCTCTTAACAGATACGCAGTATTTT.

The chain joins TRBV27 to TRBJ1-2; D not resolved. Germline loops: CDR1 MNHEY, CDR2 SMNVEV (reference sequence). The V end was cut by 5 bases, the J end by 4 bases, with 11 bases between. The length of the CDR3 is 13 residues. In DNA form, the CDR3 reads TGTGCCAGCAGTCCGGCCCGGAGCTATGGCTACACCTTC. This codes for CASSPARSYGYTF.

V gene TRBV2 combines with J gene TRBJ2-5; 8 nucleotides line up with TRBD1. The CDR3 sequence is 13 residues long. In germline, CDR1 is SNHLY, CDR2 FYNNEI. V lost 4 bases and J lost 3; bases outside the gene matches: 1. DNA of the CDR3: TGTGCCAGCAGTGCGGACAGGGAAGAGACCCAGTACTTC. It codes for CASSADREETQYF.

The V gene is TRBV29-1, the J gene TRBJ1-1; weak D call: TRBD1 (5 bases). Looked up from germline, CDR1 is SQVTM and CDR2 is ANQGSEA. The CDR3 is 13 amino acids. V lost 1 base to trimming and J lost 4 bases, with 10 bases between them. CDR3 bases: TGCAGCGTTGAAGGTGGTCAGGGCACTGAAGCTTTCTTT. This gives the protein CSVEGGQGTEAFF. The complete variable domain, with remaining parts taken from reference TRBV29-1 and TRBJ1-1, reads SAVISQKPSRDICQRGTSLTIQCQVDSQVTMMFWYRQQPGQSLTLIATANQGSEATYESGFVIDKFPISRPNLTFSTLTVSNMSPEDSSIYLCSVEGGQGTEAFFGQGTRLTVV.

This rearrangement joins TRBV10-1 to TRBJ2-3; possibly TRBD2 for D (7 bases). Trimming stripped 5 bases from V and 6 bases from J, with 12 bases between. The CDR3 runs 13 residues. Germline lookup yields CDR1 WNHNN and CDR2 SYGVQD (reference sequence). The CDR3 reads CASSWGGADTQYF. Here the CDR3 DNA reads TGCGCCAGCAGTTGGGGGGGGGCTGATACGCAGTATTTT.